Listed below are T cell receptor beta chains from one sample, sequenced in a study of post-analysis software for immune sequencing data. TCRdb re-analysed the PCR reads in MiXCR, keeping a single row per CDR3 protein. The sample has roughly 700,000 distinct CDR3 sequences; just under 30% are singletons. Sequencing used blood. The source of these receptors is a girl aged 10 to 17 with multiple sclerosis. The CDR3 runs from the conserved cysteine through the conserved F or W. The order of the fields is V gene, clone size, J gene, D gene, CDR3 DNA, CDR3 protein. A D gene is named only where the DNA matches it firmly. Some rows mark clone size as missing; the rest say once, few, many or name a class of expanded clone.

>TRBV29-1|-|TRBJ2-7|-
TGCAGCGTTGAAGTTCCGGGGTCCACCTACGAGCAGTACTTC
CSVEVPGSTYEQYF
>TRBV6-6|few|TRBJ1-5|TRBD1
TGTGCCAGCGCGGACCCAGGGACAGTCAATCAGCCCCAGCATTTT
CASADPGTVNQPQHF
>TRBV20-1|-|TRBJ2-5|-
TGCAGTGCTACCCAGGGGTCGGGCCAAGAGACCCAGTACTTC
CSATQGSGQETQYF
>TRBV5-1|few|TRBJ2-5|-
TGCGCCAGCAGGTTAGGGCAGTACCAAGAGACCCAGTACTTC
CASRLGQYQETQYF
>TRBV18|few|TRBJ2-3|TRBD1
TGTGCCAGCTCACTAAAACGACAGGGGGCTAGCACAGATACGCAGTATTTT
CASSLKRQGASTDTQYF
>TRBV6-2/TRBV6-3|-|TRBJ2-2|-
TGTGCCAGCAGACCCACAGGGTGGACCGGGGAGCTGTTTTTT
CASRPTGWTGELFF
>TRBV20-1|few|TRBJ2-1|-
TGCAGTGCTAGAGGCTCCAGGGGCTTATGGGGTAGTGAGCAGTTCTTC
CSARGSRGLWGSEQFF
>TRBV5-1|few|TRBJ2-1|-
TGCGCCAGCCACCCTGGCGGGACAGCATACAATGAGCAGTTCTTC
CASHPGGTAYNEQFF
>TRBV6-2/TRBV6-3|-|TRBJ2-7|-
TGTGCCAGCAGTATTCAGGGTCTCGAGCAGTACTTC
CASSIQGLEQYF
>TRBV4-1|-|TRBJ2-7|-
TGCGCCAGCGGCTGGGCCGGGGGCTCCTACGAGCAGTACTTC
CASGWAGGSYEQYF
>TRBV29-1|-|TRBJ2-5|-
TGCAGCGTTGGAGCAGCCTATGCGGAGACCCAGTACTTC
CSVGAAYAETQYF
>TRBV7-2|-|TRBJ1-4|TRBD1
TGCGCCAGCAGCCCCCGACAGGGGGAAAAACTGTTTTTT
CASSPRQGEKLFF
>TRBV7-2|-|TRBJ2-3|-
TGTGCCAGCAGCCTCGGGACACCCACAGATACGCAGTATTTT
CASSLGTPTDTQYF
>TRBV7-9|few|TRBJ2-7|TRBD2
TGTGCCAGCAGCCCTTCCGGACTAGCGAGACACCACGAGCAGTACTTC
CASSPSGLARHHEQYF
>TRBV2|few|TRBJ2-1|-
TGTGCCCGCAAAGTAAGACAGGATTACAATGAGCAGTTCTTC
CARKVRQDYNEQFF
>TRBV4-3|many|TRBJ2-1|-
TGCGCCAGCAGCCTCGCCACCATCGATGAGCAGTTCTTC
CASSLATIDEQFF
>TRBV7-9|-|TRBJ2-5|-
TGTGCCACCGACCTGGCGGGCCCTAGGTTTACGGAGACCCAGTACTTC
CATDLAGPRFTETQYF
>TRBV4-3|few|TRBJ2-1|TRBD2
TGCGCCAGCAGCCGCCGGACTAGCGACAACAATGAGCAGTTCTTC
CASSRRTSDNNEQFF
>TRBV5-1|-|TRBJ2-3|TRBD2
TGCGCCAGCAGCTTCGGACTAGATGGCCTAGATACGCAGTATTTT
CASSFGLDGLDTQYF
>TRBV4-1|few|TRBJ1-1|-
TGCGCCAGCAGCCACCGGAGACAGGTCCAGACTGAAGCTTTCTTT
CASSHRRQVQTEAFF
>TRBV12-3/TRBV12-4|-|TRBJ1-1|-
TGTGCCAGCAGTTCTAAGCGGAACACTGAAGCTTTCTTT
CASSSKRNTEAFF
>TRBV7-2|few|TRBJ1-2|-
TGTGCCAGCAGCTACCAAAGCCGTGACTACACCTTC
CASSYQSRDYTF
>TRBV5-4|-|TRBJ2-3|TRBD1
TGTGCCAGCAGCGGAAGGGACAGGGGAACAGATACGCAGTATTTT
CASSGRDRGTDTQYF
>TRBV6-2/TRBV6-3|many|TRBJ2-7|TRBD1
TGTGCCAGCAGTGACCGGGACAGGGTCTACGAGCAGTACTTC
CASSDRDRVYEQYF
>TRBV18|few|TRBJ2-1|TRBD1
TGTGCCAGCTCGCCGGGACAGGGCCGCTTCTGGTTCTTC
CASSPGQGRFWFF
>TRBV3-1|few|TRBJ2-3|-
TGTGCCAGCAGCCCTCCTTGGAGTAACACAGATACGCAGTATTTT
CASSPPWSNTDTQYF
>TRBV6-6|few|TRBJ2-7|TRBD2
TGTGCCAGCAGTGGACGGACTAGCGGGAGCTCCTACGAGCAGTACTTC
CASSGRTSGSSYEQYF
>TRBV27|few|TRBJ2-5|-
TGTGCCAGCAGTCCAAACCCGGCTTTTATCGCCCAAGAGACCCAGTACTTC
CASSPNPAFIAQETQYF
>TRBV7-2|many|TRBJ1-6|-
TGTGCCAGCAGCTTGGGACGAGTAAATTCACCCCTCCACTTT
CASSLGRVNSPLHF
>TRBV24-1|few|TRBJ2-7|-
TGTGCCACCAGTGATTCGAATACAGGCTCCTACGAGCAGTACTTC
CATSDSNTGSYEQYF
>TRBV20-1|few|TRBJ2-7|TRBD2
TGCAGTGCTAGGACTAGCGGGACGGGATACGAGCAGTACTTC
CSARTSGTGYEQYF
>TRBV2|once|TRBJ2-7|-
TGTGCCAGCACTGGACTGGTAAACTACGAGCAGTACTTC
CASTGLVNYEQYF
>TRBV28|-|TRBJ2-7|-
TGTGCCAGCTCCGCCCCAGGGGTGGTCTACGAGCAGTACTTC
CASSAPGVVYEQYF
>TRBV10-3|few|TRBJ2-3|TRBD2
TGTGCCATCAGCGGAGCGGGGGCAACAGATACGCAGTATTTT
CAISGAGATDTQYF
>TRBV4-2|many|TRBJ2-3|TRBD2
TGTGCCAGCAGCCTAGGACTAGCGGCAACAAGCACAGATACGCAGTATTTT
CASSLGLAATSTDTQYF
>TRBV29-1|-|TRBJ2-7|TRBD2
TGCAGCATACTAGCGGGGGCCAACTACGAGCAGTACTTC
CSILAGANYEQYF
>TRBV20-1|-|TRBJ1-5|-
TGCAGTGCAAAATGGGAAAATCAGCCCCAGCATTTT
CSAKWENQPQHF
>TRBV4-3|many|TRBJ2-3|-
TGCGCCAGGATCAACGAGGAGGGCACAGATACGCAGTATTTT
CARINEEGTDTQYF
>TRBV28|-|TRBJ2-5|-
TGTGCCAGCAGTTCCGCCCCAAAACTTGGAGACAGACAAGAGACCCAGTACTTC
CASSSAPKLGDRQETQYF
>TRBV11-2|-|TRBJ2-5|TRBD2
TGTGTCAGCAGCCCTAGCGGGAGTCACGGGGAGACCCAGTACTTC
CVSSPSGSHGETQYF
>TRBV7-9|few|TRBJ1-4|TRBD1
TGTGCCAGCAGCATAGACAGGGGAGCTAATGAAAAACTGTTTTTT
CASSIDRGANEKLFF
>TRBV12-3/TRBV12-4|-|TRBJ2-2|-
TGTGCCAGCAGTTTCGGCGGGTTTTCCACCGGGGAGCTGTTTTTT
CASSFGGFSTGELFF